A single sample is the source of the 30 T cell receptor beta chains below, sequenced in a study of early T cells in non-severe SARS-CoV-2 infection. TCRdb re-called the 5' RACE reads with MiXCR, one entry per CDR3 protein. Among about 25,000 distinct CDR3 sequences, 4.5% to 7% were seen once, and the ten largest hold 2% to 3%. Specimen: whole blood. These receptors all stem from an adult who was a healthcare worker with PCR-confirmed SARS-CoV-2 infection or an uninfected control (not recorded which).

This clonotype turned up a few times. The chain employs TRBV29-1 and TRBJ2-5, with no clear D. The CDR3 loop spans 10 amino acids. V was shortened by 4 bases and J by 4 bases, with 4 bases between the two germline ends. Germline CDR1 is SQVTM and CDR2 is ANQGSEA. The CDR3 coding sequence is TGCAGCGTTGGGGGAGAGACCCAGTACTTC. This translates into CSVGGETQYF.

The chain couples TRBV2 to TRBJ2-7; D may be TRBD1 or TRBD2 (5 bases each). The CDR3 covers 14 residues. Trimming took off 1 base at V and 3 bases at J, with 10 bases between the two ends. In germline, CDR1 is SNHLY, CDR2 FYNNEI. The CDR3 sequence is CASSEGRGYYEQYF. In nucleotides, the CDR3 is TGTGCCAGCAGTGAAGGTCGGGGCTACTACGAGCAGTACTTC.

This clonotype turned up a few times. The chain carries TRBV20-1 and TRBJ2-7; TRBD1 might be the D (5 bases). Germline-derived CDR1 and CDR2 are DFQATT and SNEGSKA (reference sequence). This CDR3 is built from 15 residues. Trimming took off 1 base at V and 2 bases at J, with 15 bases between the two ends. The CDR3 is CSARGRQGPPYEQYF. DNA of the CDR3: TGCAGTGCTAGAGGACGGCAGGGCCCACCCTACGAGCAGTACTTC.

The chain has TRBV5-1 and TRBJ2-5; 8 bases agree with TRBD1. Per germline, CDR1 SGHRS and CDR2 YFSETQ. This CDR3 has 17 residues. Trimming at V came to 1 base and at J to 9 bases, leaving 17 bases not matched to a gene. The chain's CDR3 is CASSLTGQGHQSKAQYF. In DNA, the CDR3 is TGCGCCAGCAGCTTGACTGGACAGGGTCATCAGAGTAAAGCCCAGTACTTC.

This clonotype was seen ten or more times. The V gene is TRBV5-4, the J gene TRBJ2-1; 10 nucleotides match TRBD1. Unmatched junction bases numbered 2, after V lost 1 base and J lost 4 bases. Germline lookup yields CDR1 SGHNT and CDR2 YYREEE (reference sequence). There are 15 residues in the CDR3. The CDR3 sequence is CASSLSGQGYNEQFF. CDR3 DNA sequence: TGTGCCAGCAGCTTGTCGGGACAGGGGTACAATGAGCAGTTCTTC. Combining the CDR3 with reference TRBV5-4 and TRBJ2-1 gives the whole variable domain ETGVTQSPTHLIKTRGQQVTLRCSSQSGHNTVSWYQQALGQGPQFIFQYYREEENGRGNFPPRFSGLQFPNYSSELNVNALELDDSALYLCASSLSGQGYNEQFFGPGTRLTVL.

The sample holds many counts of this clonotype. The chain links TRBV11-2 to TRBJ1-1; no firm D call. CDR1 and CDR2 from the germline V gene are SGHAT and FQNNGV. This CDR3 is built from 14 residues. Trimming took 2 bases from V and 2 from J, leaving 9 bases between them. The CDR3 bases are TGTGCCAGCAGCTTACAGCCGTTAAACACTGAAGCTTTCTTT. Protein sequence: CASSLQPLNTEAFF.

This clonotype is classed as medium-sized. The chain uses TRBV7-9 and TRBJ1-6; 7 bases agree with TRBD1. Per the germline V gene, CDR1 is SEHNR and CDR2 is FQNEAQ (reference sequence). This CDR3 is 13 amino acids long. The junction had 7 bases not matched to a gene; V was cut back by 9 bases and J by 8 bases. The CDR3 protein is CASRQGWDSPLHF. DNA for the CDR3: TGTGCCAGTAGACAGGGCTGGGATTCACCCCTCCACTTT.

This clonotype has a count of ten or more. V usage is TRBV10-3 and J usage is TRBJ2-4, with 8 bases that match TRBD2. Germline V gives CDR1 ENHRY, CDR2 SYGVKD. This CDR3 has 16 amino acids. V trimming: 2 bases; J trimming: 4 bases; junction bases outside the gene matches: 7. DNA of the CDR3: TGTGCCATCAGTGAGGGAAGTCCGGGGGGGAAAAACATTCAGTACTTC. Amino acids: CAISEGSPGGKNIQYF.

The rearrangement uses TRBV3-1 and TRBJ1-1; 9 nucleotides match TRBD1. The CDR3 spans 17 residues. With 4 bases clipped from V and 1 base from J, the junction kept 10 bases outside the gene matches. Germline V gene sequence: CDR1 LGHDT, CDR2 YNNKEL (reference sequence). In nucleotides, the CDR3 is TGTGCCAGCAGCCCTGGGTCCGGACAGGGGTGGAACACTGAAGCTTTCTTT. This codes for CASSPGSGQGWNTEAFF.

There are a few counts of this clonotype. The V and J genes are TRBV29-1 and TRBJ2-1; unclear D gene. This CDR3 comprises 14 residues. The germline CDR1 and CDR2 sequences are SQVTM and ANQGSEA. Trimming removed 7 bases from V and 0 bases from J, with 13 bases in between. CDR3 sequence reads: CSAHTPYSYNEQFF. Written as DNA, the CDR3 is TGCAGCGCCCACACGCCCTACTCCTACAATGAGCAGTTCTTC.

This clonotype was seen repeatedly, ten times or more. This sequence joins TRBV10-1 and TRBJ1-1; maybe TRBD1 (5 bases). Germline loops: CDR1 WNHNN, CDR2 SYGVQD (reference sequence). The CDR3 has 13 amino acids. Trimming took 4 bases from V and 1 from J, leaving 7 bases between them. This chain's CDR3 is CASSVGTNTEAFF. The DNA of the CDR3 is TGCGCCAGCAGTGTAGGGACGAACACTGAAGCTTTCTTT.

In this sample, this clonotype turned up many times. The chain employs TRBV5-4 and TRBJ1-2; D gene ambiguous. Germline CDR1 and CDR2: SGHNT and YYREEE (reference sequence). There are 15 residues in the CDR3. V dropped 6 bases and J dropped 0 bases, with 15 bases sitting between them. CDR3 in amino acids: CASTVRDKANYGYTF. The CDR3 region has the DNA TGTGCCAGCACCGTACGAGACAAAGCTAACTATGGCTACACCTTC.

This clonotype has a handful of counts. The chain recombines TRBV7-2 with TRBJ2-7, with 8 nucleotides matching TRBD2. Germline CDR1 and CDR2: SGHTA and FQGNSA. The CDR3 contains 16 residues. With 5 bases clipped from V and 3 bases from J, the junction kept 12 bases outside the gene matches. CDR3 protein: CASSPVSGGNIYEQYF. DNA for the CDR3: TGTGCCAGCAGCCCCGTTTCGGGGGGGAATATCTACGAGCAGTACTTC. Variable domain in full (rest from reference TRBV7-2 and TRBJ2-7): GAGVSQSPSNKVTEKGKDVELRCDPISGHTALYWYRQSLGQGLEFLIYFQGNSAPDKSGLPSDRFSAERTGGSVSTLTIQRTQQEDSAVYLCASSPVSGGNIYEQYFGPGTRLTVT.

The chain carries TRBV5-5 and TRBJ1-1; maybe TRBD1 (5 bases). Per the germline V gene, CDR1 is SGHKS and CDR2 is YYEKEE (reference sequence). Trimming took 1 base from V and 8 from J, leaving 9 bases between them. CDR3 length: 12 residues. CDR3 nucleotide sequence: TGTGCCAGCAGCTTGTTCGGGGGAGAAGCTTTCTTT. Encoded protein: CASSLFGGEAFF.

This clonotype was picked up many times. This chain joins TRBV6-6 and TRBJ1-6, with D perhaps TRBD1 (5 bases). Germline V gene sequence: CDR1 MNHNY, CDR2 SVGAGI (reference sequence). Trimming pared 1 base from V and 0 bases from J, leaving 16 bases between. This CDR3 is 19 amino acids long. This chain's CDR3 is CASSYFDPGQSSYNSPLHF. The CDR3, as DNA: TGTGCCAGCAGTTACTTCGACCCAGGGCAAAGCTCCTATAATTCACCCCTCCACTTT.

Written as DNA, the CDR3 is TGTGCCAGCAGGTCTACTAGAGGGCTCCCCGAGCAGTACTTC. Translation: CASRSTRGLPEQYF. The chain couples TRBV6-2 or TRBV6-3 to TRBJ2-7, with D possibly being TRBD2 (5 bases). CDR1 and CDR2 from the germline V gene are MNHEY and SVGEGT. The ends were cut back, 6 bases at V and 6 bases at J, with 18 bases in the middle. The CDR3 is 14 amino acids.

This clonotype showed up many times. V usage is TRBV29-1 and J usage is TRBJ1-1, with D unresolved. Germline lookup yields CDR1 SQVTM and CDR2 ANQGSEA. CDR3 length: 13 amino acids. Trimming cost V 3 bases and J 1 base, with 9 bases left between them. The CDR3 nucleotides read TGCAGCGTTGAGGGCAGACAGAACACTGAAGCTTTCTTT. Its protein product is CSVEGRQNTEAFF.

This clonotype was seen only a few times. The chain joins TRBV20-1 to TRBJ2-2, with a weak D call TRBD2 (5 bases). The germline CDR1 and CDR2 sequences are DFQATT and SNEGSKA (reference sequence). The ends were cut back, 1 base at V and 2 bases at J, with 8 bases in the middle. This CDR3 comprises 14 residues. The CDR3: CSARASGNTGELFF. For the CDR3, the DNA is TGCAGTGCTAGAGCCAGCGGCAACACCGGGGAGCTGTTTTTT.

This clonotype was counted at least ten times. The rearrangement joins TRBV11-2 to TRBJ2-2, with D perhaps given as TRBD1 or TRBD2 (5 bases each). CDR1 and CDR2 from the germline V gene are SGHAT and FQNNGV. The V end was cut by 3 bases, the J end by 1 base, with 9 bases between. This CDR3 is built from 15 residues. This CDR3 is CASSLGPQNTGELFF. The CDR3 coding sequence is TGTGCCAGCAGCTTGGGACCGCAGAACACCGGGGAGCTGTTTTTT.

This clonotype was seen only a few times. This chain connects TRBV12-3 or TRBV12-4 to TRBJ2-7; D is possibly TRBD1 or TRBD2 (5 bases each). The CDR3 is 12 residues long. The V end lost 3 bases, the J end lost 3 bases, and 6 bases lay between the germline ends. In DNA, the CDR3 is TGTGCCAGCAGTTTGGGGGACTACGAGCAGTACTTC. Its translation: CASSLGDYEQYF.

This clonotype was counted at least ten times. This chain uses TRBV7-2 with TRBJ1-2, with TRBD1 identical over 7 bases. J lost 4 bases, V lost 5 bases, and 7 bases had no gene match. This CDR3 region has 14 residues. Per the germline V gene, CDR1 is SGHTA and CDR2 is FQGNSA. The CDR3 nucleotides read TGTGCCAGCAGCCCCAGGGGGTTCGGCTATGGCTACACCTTC. As protein: CASSPRGFGYGYTF.

In the case of this clonotype: Since the CDR3 does not end with the conserved phenylalanine or tryptophan, this likely comes from a read error. The genes are TRBV7-9 and TRBJ1-6; tentatively, D is TRBD1 (5 bases). The CDR3 is made up of 15 amino acids. CDR1 and CDR2 from the germline V gene are SEHNR and FQNEAQ (reference sequence). The ends were cut back, 1 base at V and 4 bases at J, with 8 bases in the middle. In DNA, the CDR3 is TGTGCCAGCAGCTTAGGGACACTTTATAATTCACCCCTCCACTAT. It codes for CASSLGTLYNSPLHY.

By sample share, this clonotype is medium-sized (0.01 to 0.1%). The chain has TRBV18 and TRBJ2-7, with D possibly being TRBD1 or TRBD2 (5 bases each). Trimming stripped 4 bases from V and 0 bases from J, with 19 bases between. The CDR3 consists of 17 residues. Per the germline V gene, CDR1 is KGHSH and CDR2 is LQKENI. The CDR3 loop is CASSLQKRGWSSYEQYF. CDR3 nucleotide sequence: TGTGCCAGCTCACTGCAAAAGAGGGGCTGGAGCTCCTACGAGCAGTACTTC.

This clonotype was detected only a few times. V usage is TRBV20-1 and J usage is TRBJ2-5, with 8 bases lining up with TRBD2. The length of the CDR3 is 12 residues. The germline V gene has CDR1 DFQATT and CDR2 SNEGSKA (reference sequence). The junction had 4 bases not matched to a gene; V was cut back by 6 bases and J by 4 bases. The CDR3 region is CSASGGGETQYF. Here the CDR3 DNA reads TGCAGTGCCTCGGGGGGGGGAGAGACCCAGTACTTC.

This clonotype was counted only a few times. This rearrangement joins TRBV11-2 to TRBJ2-5; D uncertain. The CDR3 extends over 17 amino acids. V was clipped by 1 base and J by 0 bases, with 15 bases between them. Germline V lookup: CDR1 SGHAT, CDR2 FQNNGV. The CDR3 DNA sequence: TGTGCCAGCAGCTTAGGGCTTCAGACTCGGTACCAAGAGACCCAGTACTTC. This translates into CASSLGLQTRYQETQYF.

The chain combines TRBV10-3 with TRBJ2-7, with a tentative D call TRBD1 (6 bases). The CDR3 is made up of 13 amino acids. V lost 6 bases and J lost 2, with 11 bases in between. Per germline, CDR1 ENHRY and CDR2 SYGVKD. The CDR3 coding sequence is TGTGCCATCAGGCCGGGACAAGCCTACGAGCAGTACTTC. Amino acids: CAIRPGQAYEQYF.

This clonotype is medium-sized. This chain uses TRBV5-1 with TRBJ2-7; possibly TRBD2 for D (5 bases). Germline assignment: CDR1 SGHRS and CDR2 YFSETQ. V was pared by 0 bases and J by 6 bases, with 7 bases between. This CDR3 region has 12 residues. The CDR3 DNA sequence: TGCGCCAGCAGCTTGGCAGGAGGCGAGCAGTACTTC. Protein: CASSLAGGEQYF.

This clonotype was counted ten times or more. CDR3 in DNA: TGTGCCAGCAGCCAAGATTACGGGACAGGAAACATTCAGTACTTC. Its protein product is CASSQDYGTGNIQYF. The rearrangement uses TRBV14 and TRBJ2-4; 8 nucleotides match TRBD1. Trimming cost V 0 bases and J 6 bases; bases outside gene matches: 4. The CDR3 totals 15 residues. CDR1 SGHDN and CDR2 FVKESK come from the germline V gene.

In this sample, this clonotype turned up many times. The chain combines TRBV29-1 with TRBJ1-4, with 7 bases fitting TRBD1. The V gene end was trimmed by 7 bases and the J gene end by 4 bases; junction bases not matched to a gene: 9. The CDR3 length is 14 residues. Germline V lookup: CDR1 SQVTM, CDR2 ANQGSEA. The CDR3 sequence: CSAEGTADNEKLFF. CDR3 nucleotide sequence: TGCAGCGCGGAGGGGACAGCTGATAATGAAAAACTGTTTTTT.

This clonotype was seen repeatedly, ten times or more. This chain joins TRBV19 and TRBJ1-5; 7 bases fit TRBD1. The CDR3 loop spans 17 amino acids. V gave up 3 bases and J gave up 0 bases; unmatched junction bases: 8. Germline loops: CDR1 LNHDA, CDR2 SQIVND (reference sequence). The CDR3 spells CASSMRDSQNSNQPQHF. CDR3 in DNA: TGTGCCAGTAGTATGAGGGACAGCCAAAATAGCAATCAGCCCCAGCATTTT.